What follows describes a single TCR beta chain. In the same sample, other DNA sequences code for this CDR3. The data are from a study of cytomegalovirus exposure and HLA in healthy donors. The CDR3 is 14 amino acids. Trimming removed 4 bases from V and 2 bases from J, with 10 bases in between. Germline V gene lookup returns CDR1 SGHRS and CDR2 YFSETQ. The PCR ran on 60 Vbeta and 13 Jbeta primers. Libraries were prepared by immunoSEQ multiplex PCR; TCRdb keeps only in-frame clonotypes and omits some of them. The data contain some 130,000 clones, over 60% of them singletons. The specimen sequenced was PBMCs. The clonotype was recovered from a male donor in good health and CMV-seropositive. The genes are TRBV5-1 and TRBJ2-1; the D gene is possibly TRBD1 (5 bases). The CDR3 protein is CASSPDRTYNEQFF. Written as DNA, the CDR3 is TGCGCCAGCAGCCCTGACAGAACCTACAATGAGCAGTTCTTC.